The 32 T cell receptor beta chains below were found in one sample sequenced in a study of Graves' ophthalmopathy and Graves' hyperthyroidism. CDR3 regions of TCR beta were amplified from RNA transcripts. First-round RT-PCR employed HTBI primers, with a second-round multiplex PCR after it. TCRdb reanalysed the multiplex PCR reads using MiXCR and keeps one entry per CDR3 protein. The repertoire consists of around 520,000 distinct CDR3 sequences, with 35% to 45% occurring once and the leading ten covering 4% to 5%. The sequencing input was peripheral blood or thyroid tissue (not recorded which). Every receptor here comes from an adult man with Graves' hyperthyroidism.

This chain joins TRBV2 and TRBJ1-2; 8 bases map to TRBD1. J lost 4 bases, V lost 8 bases, and 9 bases had no gene match. This CDR3 is 14 amino acids long. Germline V gives CDR1 SNHLY, CDR2 FYNNEI. The chain's CDR3 is CASPGGSDGYGYTF. The CDR3 nucleotides read TGTGCCAGCCCAGGGGGCAGCGACGGCTATGGCTACACCTTC.

The chain carries TRBV7-2 and TRBJ2-1; D may correspond to TRBD1 or TRBD2 (5 bases each). This CDR3 spans 16 amino acids. Germline loops: CDR1 SGHTA, CDR2 FQGNSA. V gave up 2 bases and J gave up 7 bases, with 18 bases separating them. The CDR3 nucleotides read TGTGCCAGCAGCTTAAATCGCCGGGGCCTAGCTAATGAGCAGTTCTTC. This codes for CASSLNRRGLANEQFF.

The chain joins TRBV7-9 to TRBJ1-2; 8 nucleotides agree with TRBD1. J gave up 4 bases and V 5 bases, and 6 bases lay outside the gene matches. The CDR3 is 14 residues long. Germline V lookup: CDR1 SEHNR, CDR2 FQNEAQ (reference sequence). CDR3 nucleotides: TGTGCCAGCAGCGAAGGGACAGGCTCCTATGGCTACACCTTC. Translated: CASSEGTGSYGYTF.

This clonotype was observed many times. The chain has TRBV6-5 and TRBJ1-2; possible D gene TRBD1, 5 bases. This CDR3 spans 15 amino acids. V lost 6 bases to trimming and J lost 2 bases, with 16 bases between them. Germline CDR1 reads MNHEY; CDR2 reads SVGAGI. CDR3 in DNA: TGTGCCAGCAGCCCACGGGGGAGAACAAACTATGGCTACACCTTC. Translating it yields CASSPRGRTNYGYTF.

This clonotype was picked up a small number of times. The J gene is TRBJ2-7, the V gene TRBV18; 8 bases are a match to TRBD1. This CDR3 region has 15 residues. J was trimmed by 4 bases and V by 5 bases; bases with no gene match: 10. The V gene's germline CDR1 is KGHSH and CDR2 LQKENI. CDR3 loop: CASSMMDREGYEQYF. Written as DNA, the CDR3 is TGTGCCAGCTCAATGATGGACAGGGAAGGTTACGAGCAGTACTTC.

This clonotype was recorded at least ten times. The chain recombines TRBV18 with TRBJ1-1; 7 bases agree with TRBD1. The CDR3 runs 14 residues. Trimming cost V 6 bases and J 4 bases; bases outside gene matches: 8. Germline loops: CDR1 KGHSH, CDR2 LQKENI. CDR3 protein: CASSKEAGGTEAFF. For the CDR3, the DNA is TGTGCCAGCTCGAAGGAGGCAGGGGGCACTGAAGCTTTCTTT.

The CDR3 nucleotides are TGTGCCAGCAGTTACGGGACAGGGAATAGCAATCAGCCCCAGCATTTT. Translating it yields CASSYGTGNSNQPQHF. The J gene is TRBJ1-5, the V gene TRBV12-3 or TRBV12-4; the match to TRBD1 covers 9 bases. V trimming: 4 bases; J trimming: 0 bases; junction bases outside the gene matches: 4. This CDR3 spans 16 amino acids.

About this clonotype itself: With a much larger clone just one base away, this may be a read error. V is TRBV11-2 and J is TRBJ2-7; 7 nucleotides match TRBD1. The germline V gene has CDR1 SGHAT and CDR2 FQNNGV. The junction had 8 bases not matched to a gene; V was cut back by 0 bases and J by 9 bases. This CDR3 comprises 14 residues. CDR3: CASSLEVTGDGQYF. The CDR3 coding sequence is TGTGCCAGCAGCTTAGAAGTTACAGGGGACGGGCAGTACTTC.

This clonotype was recorded at least ten times. This chain joins TRBV7-9 and TRBJ2-2; 8 positions agree with TRBD1. The CDR3 runs to 15 residues. J was trimmed by 9 bases and V by 4 bases; bases with no gene match: 10. Germline V gene lookup returns CDR1 SEHNR and CDR2 FQNEAQ (reference sequence). Here the CDR3 reads CASSSWTGRTRELFF. The CDR3 DNA sequence: TGTGCCAGCAGCTCCTGGACAGGGCGAACTAGGGAGCTGTTTTTT.

At least ten counts were recorded for this clonotype. For the CDR3, the DNA is TGCAGTGCTAGAGGTTTGGGACCTAGCGGCGAGCAGTACTTC. This codes for CSARGLGPSGEQYF. This sequence joins TRBV20-1 and TRBJ2-7; 7 bases match TRBD2. Germline V gene sequence: CDR1 DFQATT, CDR2 SNEGSKA (reference sequence). V shed 1 base and J 6 bases; nucleotides not matched to a gene: 9. The CDR3 is 14 residues long.

The V gene is TRBV7-9, the J gene TRBJ2-5; the D gene could be TRBD1 or TRBD2 (5 bases each). Germline lookup yields CDR1 SEHNR and CDR2 FQNEAQ (reference sequence). This CDR3 contains 17 residues. V shed 0 bases and J shed 1 base, with 15 bases lying between them. Here the CDR3 reads CASSLASSGPTQETQYF. The CDR3 DNA reads TGTGCCAGCAGCTTAGCCTCCTCGGGGCCCACCCAAGAGACCCAGTACTTC. The variable domain in full, completed from reference TRBV7-9 and TRBJ2-5, reads DTGVSQNPRHKITKRGQNVTFRCDPISEHNRLYWYRQTLGQGPEFLTYFQNEAQLEKSRLLSDRFSAERPKGSFSTLEIQRTEQGDSAMYLCASSLASSGPTQETQYFGPGTRLLVL.

This clonotype showed up many times. This chain uses TRBV12-3 or TRBV12-4 with TRBJ1-5; 7 bases fit TRBD1. CDR3 length: 15 amino acids. The V segment lost 5 bases and the J segment 2 bases; nucleotides outside the gene matches: 6. CDR3 protein: CASSLTGVRNQPQHF. CDR3 DNA: TGTGCCAGCAGTCTCACAGGGGTTCGCAATCAGCCCCAGCATTTT.

This chain links TRBV19 with TRBJ2-6; the match to TRBD2 covers 10 bases. With 5 bases clipped from V and 17 bases from J, the junction kept 3 bases outside the gene matches. This CDR3 has 11 amino acids. Germline V gene sequence: CDR1 LNHDA, CDR2 SQIVND (reference sequence). This CDR3 reads CASSLAGGVTF. Here the CDR3 DNA reads TGTGCCAGTAGTTTAGCGGGAGGTGTGACTTTC. Full variable domain (remainder filled in from reference TRBV19 and TRBJ2-6): DGGITQSPKYLFRKEGQNVTLSCEQNLNHDAMYWYRQDPGQGLRLIYYSQIVNDFQKGDIAEGYSVSREKKESFPLTVTSAQKNPTAFYLCASSLAGGVTFGAGSRLTVL.

This sequence joins TRBV14 and TRBJ2-2; D unresolved. The CDR3 is 13 amino acids. V was clipped by 5 bases and J by 7 bases, with 11 bases between them. Germline assignment: CDR1 SGHDN and CDR2 FVKESK. The CDR3 spells CASSFGPSGELFF. The CDR3 bases are TGTGCCAGCAGCTTCGGACCTAGCGGGGAGCTGTTTTTT.

This clonotype was seen many times. The rearrangement uses TRBV9 and TRBJ1-4; D is unresolved. The CDR3 contains 13 residues. Trimming took off 2 bases at V and 9 bases at J, with 11 bases between the two ends. Per the germline V gene, CDR1 is SGDLS and CDR2 is YYNGEE. CDR3 bases: TGTGCCAGCAGCGTCGGCAGGACCCAAAAACTGTTTTTT. Translation: CASSVGRTQKLFF. The full variable domain, with the rest looked up from reference TRBV9 and TRBJ1-4, is DSGVTQTPKHLITATGQRVTLRCSPRSGDLSVYWYQQSLDQGLQFLIQYYNGEERAKGNILERFSAQQFPDLHSELNLSSLELGDSALYFCASSVGRTQKLFFGSGTQLSVL.

Ten or more counts support this clonotype. The J gene is TRBJ1-1, the V gene TRBV7-8; D uncertain. The germline V gene has CDR1 SGHVS and CDR2 FQNEAQ. CDR3 length: 16 amino acids. V shed 1 base and J shed 1 base, with 13 bases lying between them. The CDR3 DNA reads as TGTGCCAGCAGCTTAGGTGGTCGTAGGGAGAACACTGAAGCTTTCTTT. Translation: CASSLGGRRENTEAFF.

This clonotype was observed a handful of times. The chain has TRBV27 and TRBJ2-7; 12 bases match TRBD2. The V and J ends lost 6 bases and 1 base, in that order; junction bases with no gene match: 7. This CDR3 region has 16 residues. CDR1 MNHEY and CDR2 SMNVEV come from the germline V gene (reference sequence). CDR3 nucleotides: TGTGCCAGCAGCCAGGGACTAGCGGGTACTTCCTACGAGCAGTACTTC. Translation: CASSQGLAGTSYEQYF.

This clonotype was counted many times. This chain links TRBV6-5 with TRBJ1-6; TRBD1 aligns across 9 bases. Looked up from germline, CDR1 is MNHEY and CDR2 is SVGAGI. Germline trimming cut 6 bases from V and 11 bases from J; bases unmatched to any gene: 11. This CDR3 spans 15 amino acids. CDR3 protein: CASRANRGRQPPLHF. The CDR3 bases are TGTGCCAGCAGAGCAAACAGGGGGCGTCAGCCACCCCTCCACTTT.

The genes are TRBV29-1 and TRBJ2-5; D not certain. Looked up from germline, CDR1 is SQVTM and CDR2 is ANQGSEA. Trimming pared 7 bases from V and 2 bases from J, leaving 11 bases between. CDR3 length: 12 residues. The CDR3 region has the DNA TGCAGCGCAGGAGCTCAACAAGAGACCCAGTACTTC. Translation gives CSAGAQQETQYF.

This clonotype was detected ten times or more. The chain is built from TRBV6-6 and TRBJ2-7; 8 bases are shared with TRBD2. With V trimmed by 7 bases and J by 5 bases, 13 bases remained unmatched. Germline V gene data show CDR1 as MNHNY and CDR2 as SVGAGI (reference sequence). This CDR3 region has 15 residues. In nucleotides, the CDR3 is TGTGCCAGCACCCCGGACTTAGCGGGGATCCACGAGCAGTACTTC. Protein: CASTPDLAGIHEQYF.

This clonotype was observed a few times. The J gene is TRBJ1-4, the V gene TRBV7-8, with 10 bases lining up with TRBD1. This CDR3 is 17 amino acids long. Germline V gene data show CDR1 as SGHVS and CDR2 as FQNEAQ. V trimming: 2 bases; J trimming: 7 bases; junction bases outside the gene matches: 10. The DNA of the CDR3 is TGTGCCAGCAGCTTACTAGCCGGGACAGGGGCTTCTGAAAAACTGTTTTTT. The encoded protein is CASSLLAGTGASEKLFF.

Concerning this clonotype itself: It may be a read error: a sequence one base away is much more abundant. This chain connects TRBV4-3 to TRBJ2-5, with 11 positions matching TRBD2. This CDR3 contains 17 residues. With V trimmed by 3 bases and J by 5 bases, 11 bases remained unmatched. Germline CDR1 is LGHNA and CDR2 is YSLEER. The CDR3, as DNA: TGCGCCAGCAGCCACGGAACCACTAGCGGGGGTAGCGAGACCCAGTACTTC. Protein sequence: CASSHGTTSGGSETQYF.

This chain joins TRBV25-1 and TRBJ2-7, with 10 nucleotides matching TRBD1. Germline trimming cut 6 bases from V and 4 bases from J; bases unmatched to any gene: 9. The CDR3 has 15 residues. Germline V gene data show CDR1 as MGHDK and CDR2 as SYGVNS. The CDR3 DNA reads as TGTGCCAGCAGCGTACGCCGGGACAGGGGTTACGAGCAGTACTTC. Translating it yields CASSVRRDRGYEQYF.

The chain uses TRBV7-9 and TRBJ1-1; D unclear. Trimming removed 6 bases from V and 4 bases from J, with 18 bases in between. Germline V gene data show CDR1 as SEHNR and CDR2 as FQNEAQ (reference sequence). This CDR3 has 15 amino acids. DNA of the CDR3: TGTGCCAGCAGGCCGATGACATCGTCGGCCACTGAAGCTTTCTTT. It codes for CASRPMTSSATEAFF.

This clonotype was found many times. V and J are TRBV2 and TRBJ1-5; D gene ambiguous. Trimming stripped 11 bases from V and 3 bases from J, with 14 bases between. Per germline, CDR1 SNHLY and CDR2 FYNNEI. CDR3 size: 13 residues. The chain's CDR3 is CAGAPENNQPQHF. The CDR3 DNA sequence: TGTGCCGGAGCCCCTGAAAACAATCAGCCCCAGCATTTT.

In regard to this clonotype: This may be a read error: a much more frequent sequence differs by one nucleotide. J is TRBJ2-5 and V is TRBV7-3; 10 bases fit TRBD1. Germline values: CDR1 SGHTA, CDR2 FQGTGA. The CDR3 is 14 residues long. Trimming cost V 5 bases and J 5 bases; bases outside gene matches: 5. CDR3: CASSPGQGCETQYF. The CDR3 DNA reads TGTGCCAGCAGCCCGGGACAGGGGTGTGAGACCCAGTACTTC. The full variable domain, with the rest looked up from reference TRBV7-3 and TRBJ2-5, is GAGVSQTPSNKVTEKGKYVELRCDPISGHTALYWYRQSLGQGPEFLIYFQGTGAADDSGLPNDRFFAVRPEGSVSTLKIQRTERGDSAVYLCASSPGQGCETQYFGPGTRLLVL.

This clonotype appeared many times. Here the CDR3 DNA reads TGTGCCAGCAGCCCTCTTCGGGGGGTAACCGGGGAGCTGTTTTTT. This gives the protein CASSPLRGVTGELFF. The rearrangement joins TRBV7-6 to TRBJ2-2, with TRBD2 identical over 7 bases. Unmatched junction bases numbered 8, after V lost 5 bases and J lost 5 bases. This CDR3 is 15 amino acids long. Germline values: CDR1 SGHVS, CDR2 FNYEAQ.

This clonotype was counted between two and nine times. The rearrangement joins TRBV2 to TRBJ2-3, with D possibly being TRBD1 (6 bases). CDR1 and CDR2 (germline): SNHLY, FYNNEI. This CDR3 region has 12 residues. The V and J ends lost 6 bases and 6 bases respectively, with 10 bases between them. The CDR3 spells CASSATGDTQYF. Written as DNA, the CDR3 is TGTGCCAGCAGCGCTACAGGGGATACGCAGTATTTT.

The chain has TRBV7-3 and TRBJ2-7; TRBD2 might be the D (6 bases). The V end was cut by 2 bases, the J end by 7 bases, with 12 bases between. The CDR3 spans 13 residues. Germline CDR1 reads SGHTA; CDR2 reads FQGTGA. The DNA of the CDR3 is TGTGCCAGCAGCTTAGAAGCGGCGGGGGAGCAGTACTTC. Its protein is CASSLEAAGEQYF.

About this clonotype: It is unclear where the CDR3 begins or ends on the DNA, so no DNA is shown, and the CDR3 is as TCRdb lists it. The chain combines TRBV25-1 with TRBJ1-1; no DNA check was done on the table's D call, TRBD1. CDR1 MGHDK and CDR2 SYGVNS come from the germline V gene. The CDR3 length is 17 residues, termini included. The CDR3 here is CASSEPGGNTIYFEAFF.

The count of this clonotype is one. One base away lies a much larger clone, so this may be a sequencing read error. The rearrangement uses TRBV7-9 and TRBJ2-7; perhaps TRBD1 as D (5 bases). V lost 5 bases and J 0 bases, leaving 17 bases between the germline ends. Germline values: CDR1 SEHNR, CDR2 FQNEAQ (reference sequence). This CDR3 spans 16 amino acids. The CDR3, as DNA: TGTGCCAGCAGCCGGATGACAGAACGAACCTCCTACGAGCAGTACTTC. It specifies CASSRMTERTSYEQYF.

This clonotype was found many times. The V and J genes are TRBV7-9 and TRBJ1-6; D unclear. This CDR3 contains 15 residues. The V end was cut by 4 bases, the J end by 7 bases, with 14 bases between. Germline V CDR1 and CDR2: SEHNR, FQNEAQ (reference sequence). This chain's CDR3 is CASSYEDLRNSPLHF. CDR3 DNA: TGTGCCAGCAGCTACGAGGACTTACGGAATTCACCCCTCCACTTT.